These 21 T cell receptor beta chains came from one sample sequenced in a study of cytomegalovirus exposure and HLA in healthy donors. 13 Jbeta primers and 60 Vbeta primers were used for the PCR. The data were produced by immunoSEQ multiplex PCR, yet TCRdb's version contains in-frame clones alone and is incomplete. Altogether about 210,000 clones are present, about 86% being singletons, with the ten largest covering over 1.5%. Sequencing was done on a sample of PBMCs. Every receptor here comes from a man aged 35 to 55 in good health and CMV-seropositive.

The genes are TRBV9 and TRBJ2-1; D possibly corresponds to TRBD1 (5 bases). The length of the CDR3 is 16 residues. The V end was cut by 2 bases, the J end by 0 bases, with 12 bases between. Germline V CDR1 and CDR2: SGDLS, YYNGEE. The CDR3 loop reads CASSVGQGSSYNEQFF. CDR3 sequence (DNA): TGTGCCAGCAGCGTGGGGCAAGGAAGCTCCTACAATGAGCAGTTCTTC.

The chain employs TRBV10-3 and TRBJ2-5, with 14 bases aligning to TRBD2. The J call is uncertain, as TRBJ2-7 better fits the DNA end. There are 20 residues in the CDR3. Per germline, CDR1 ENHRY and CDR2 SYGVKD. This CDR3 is CAISDPSRGLAGADSYEQYF. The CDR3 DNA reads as TGTGCCATCAGTGATCCGAGTAGGGGACTAGCGGGAGCCGACTCCTACGAGCAGTACTTC.

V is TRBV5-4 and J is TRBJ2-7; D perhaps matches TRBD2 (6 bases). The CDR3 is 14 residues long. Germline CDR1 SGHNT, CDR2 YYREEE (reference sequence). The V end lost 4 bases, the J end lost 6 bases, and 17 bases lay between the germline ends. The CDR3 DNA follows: TGTGCCAGCAGCCCTGGGACTCCCGTGAGCGAGCAGTACTTC. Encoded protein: CASSPGTPVSEQYF.

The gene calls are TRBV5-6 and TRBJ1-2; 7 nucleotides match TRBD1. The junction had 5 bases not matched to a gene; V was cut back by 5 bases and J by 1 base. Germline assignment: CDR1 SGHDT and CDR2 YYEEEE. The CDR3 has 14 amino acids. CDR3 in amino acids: CASRGTVFNYGYTF. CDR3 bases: TGTGCCAGCAGAGGGACAGTTTTTAACTATGGCTACACCTTC.

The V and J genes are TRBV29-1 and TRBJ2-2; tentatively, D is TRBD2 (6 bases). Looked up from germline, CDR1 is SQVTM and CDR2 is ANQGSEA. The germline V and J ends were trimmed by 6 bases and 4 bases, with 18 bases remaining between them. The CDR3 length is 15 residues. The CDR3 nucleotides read TGCAGCGTGGGGGGAGAGACCATAAGCACCGGGGAGCTGTTTTTT. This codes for CSVGGETISTGELFF.

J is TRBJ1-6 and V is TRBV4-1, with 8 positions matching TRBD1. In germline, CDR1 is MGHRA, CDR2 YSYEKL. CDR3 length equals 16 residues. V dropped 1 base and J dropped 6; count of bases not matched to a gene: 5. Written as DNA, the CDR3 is TGCGCCAGCAGCCAAGGTGAAGGACAGGGTAATTCACCCCTCCACTTT. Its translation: CASSQGEGQGNSPLHF.

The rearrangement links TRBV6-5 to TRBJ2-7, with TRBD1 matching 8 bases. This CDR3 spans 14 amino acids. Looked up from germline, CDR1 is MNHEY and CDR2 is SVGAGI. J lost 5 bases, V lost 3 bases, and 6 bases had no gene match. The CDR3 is CASSYLDRAHEQYF. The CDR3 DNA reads TGTGCCAGCAGTTATTTGGACAGGGCACACGAGCAGTACTTC.

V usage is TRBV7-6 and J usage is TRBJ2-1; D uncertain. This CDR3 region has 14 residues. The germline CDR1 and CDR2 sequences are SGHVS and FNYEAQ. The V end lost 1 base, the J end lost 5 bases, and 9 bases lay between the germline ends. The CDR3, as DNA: TGTGCCAGCAGCTTAGGTACCCGAGACAATGAGCAGTTCTTC. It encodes CASSLGTRDNEQFF.

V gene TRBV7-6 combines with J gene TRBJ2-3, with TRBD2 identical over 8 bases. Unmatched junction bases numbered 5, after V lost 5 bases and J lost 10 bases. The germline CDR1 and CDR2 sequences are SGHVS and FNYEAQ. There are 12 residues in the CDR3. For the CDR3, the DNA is TGTGCCAGCAGCGAAACTAGCGGCGCGCAGTATTTT. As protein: CASSETSGAQYF.

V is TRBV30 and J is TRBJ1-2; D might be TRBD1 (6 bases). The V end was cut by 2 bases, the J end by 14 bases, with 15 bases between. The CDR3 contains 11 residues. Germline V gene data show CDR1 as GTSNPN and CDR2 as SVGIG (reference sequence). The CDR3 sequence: CAWSPGGGLTF. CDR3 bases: TGTGCCTGGAGTCCTGGCGGGGGGCTGACCTTC.

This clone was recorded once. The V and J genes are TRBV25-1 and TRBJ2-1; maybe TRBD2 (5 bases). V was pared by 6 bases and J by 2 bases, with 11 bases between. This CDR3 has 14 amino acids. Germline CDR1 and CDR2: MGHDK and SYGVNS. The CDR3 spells CASRNSGAYNEQFF. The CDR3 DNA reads TGTGCCAGCAGAAACTCCGGGGCCTACAATGAGCAGTTCTTC.

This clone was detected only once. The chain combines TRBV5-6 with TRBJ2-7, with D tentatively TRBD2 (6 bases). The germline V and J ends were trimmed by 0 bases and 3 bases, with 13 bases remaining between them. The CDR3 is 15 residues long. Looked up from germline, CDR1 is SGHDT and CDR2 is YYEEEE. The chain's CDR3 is CASSLVREPYYEQYF. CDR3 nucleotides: TGTGCCAGCAGCTTGGTTCGGGAGCCCTACTACGAGCAGTACTTC.

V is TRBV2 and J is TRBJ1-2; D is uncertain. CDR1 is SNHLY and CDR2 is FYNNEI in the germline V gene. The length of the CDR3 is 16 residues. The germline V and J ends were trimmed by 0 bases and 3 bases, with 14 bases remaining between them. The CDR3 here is CASSEAPGKKDYGYTF. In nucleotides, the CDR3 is TGTGCCAGCAGTGAAGCTCCAGGTAAAAAGGACTATGGCTACACCTTC.

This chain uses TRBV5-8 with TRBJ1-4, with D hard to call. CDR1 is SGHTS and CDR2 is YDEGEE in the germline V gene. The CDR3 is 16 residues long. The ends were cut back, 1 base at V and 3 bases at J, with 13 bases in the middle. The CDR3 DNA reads TGTGCCAGCAGCTTGTGGTCATCCTCGGCTAATGAAAAACTGTTTTTT. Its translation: CASSLWSSSANEKLFF.

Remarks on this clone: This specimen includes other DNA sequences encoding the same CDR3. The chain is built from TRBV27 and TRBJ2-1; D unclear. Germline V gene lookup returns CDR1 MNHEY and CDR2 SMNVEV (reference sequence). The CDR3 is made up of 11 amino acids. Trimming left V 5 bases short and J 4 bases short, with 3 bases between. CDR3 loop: CASSQYNEQFF. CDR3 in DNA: TGTGCCAGCAGTCAATACAATGAGCAGTTCTTC.

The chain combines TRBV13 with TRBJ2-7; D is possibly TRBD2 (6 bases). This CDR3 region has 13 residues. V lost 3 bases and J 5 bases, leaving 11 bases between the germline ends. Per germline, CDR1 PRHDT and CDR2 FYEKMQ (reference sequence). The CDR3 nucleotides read TGTGCCAGCAGCTTTAAAAGGAGGGACGAGCAGTACTTC. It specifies CASSFKRRDEQYF. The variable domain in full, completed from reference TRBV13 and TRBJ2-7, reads AAGVIQSPRHLIKEKRETATLKCYPIPRHDTVYWYQQGPGQDPQFLISFYEKMQSDKGSIPDRFSAQQFSDYHSELNMSSLELGDSALYFCASSFKRRDEQYFGPGTRLTVT.

CDR3 region: CSAGGGNPLHF. DNA for the CDR3: TGCAGTGCTGGAGGGGGCAATCCCCTCCACTTT. This chain joins TRBV20-1 and TRBJ1-6; 7 bases align to TRBD1. Trimming took 5 bases from V and 13 from J; bases not matched to a gene: 5. Per germline, CDR1 DFQATT and CDR2 SNEGSKA (reference sequence). The CDR3 sequence is 11 residues long.

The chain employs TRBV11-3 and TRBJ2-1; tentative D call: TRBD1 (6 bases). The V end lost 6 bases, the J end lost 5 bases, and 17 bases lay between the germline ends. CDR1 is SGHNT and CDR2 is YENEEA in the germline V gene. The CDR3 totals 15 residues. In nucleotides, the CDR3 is TGTGCCAGCAGTCCAGACTGGGGGCCCAACAATGAGCAGTTCTTC. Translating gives CASSPDWGPNNEQFF.

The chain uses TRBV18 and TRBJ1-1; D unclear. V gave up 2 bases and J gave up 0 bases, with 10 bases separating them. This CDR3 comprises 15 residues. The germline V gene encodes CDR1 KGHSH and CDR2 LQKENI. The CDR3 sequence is CASSPLGSMNTEAFF. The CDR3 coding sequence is TGTGCCAGCTCACCATTGGGCAGCATGAACACTGAAGCTTTCTTT. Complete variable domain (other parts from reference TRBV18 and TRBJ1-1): NAGVMQNPRHLVRRRGQEARLRCSPMKGHSHVYWYRQLPEEGLKFMVYLQKENIIDESGMPKERFSAEFPKEGPSILRIQQVVRGDSAAYFCASSPLGSMNTEAFFGQGTRLTVV.

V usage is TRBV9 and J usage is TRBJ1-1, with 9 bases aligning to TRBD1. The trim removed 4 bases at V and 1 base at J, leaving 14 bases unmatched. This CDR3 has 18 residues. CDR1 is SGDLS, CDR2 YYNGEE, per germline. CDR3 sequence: CASSPLQGAVIGNTEAFF. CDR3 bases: TGTGCCAGCAGCCCACTACAGGGGGCTGTTATAGGGAACACTGAAGCTTTCTTT.

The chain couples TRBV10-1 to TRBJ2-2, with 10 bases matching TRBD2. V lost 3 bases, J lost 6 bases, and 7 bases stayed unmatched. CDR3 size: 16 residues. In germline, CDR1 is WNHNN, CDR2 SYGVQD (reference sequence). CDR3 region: CASSDLLAGVAGELFF. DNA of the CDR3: TGCGCCAGCAGTGATCTGCTAGCGGGAGTTGCCGGGGAGCTGTTTTTT.